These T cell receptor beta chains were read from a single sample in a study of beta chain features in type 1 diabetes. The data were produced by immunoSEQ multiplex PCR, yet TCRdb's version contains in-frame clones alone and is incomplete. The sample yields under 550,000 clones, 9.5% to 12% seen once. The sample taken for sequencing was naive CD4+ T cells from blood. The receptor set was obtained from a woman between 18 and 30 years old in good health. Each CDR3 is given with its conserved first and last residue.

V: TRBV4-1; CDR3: CASSQDPVPAETQHF
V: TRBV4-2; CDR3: CASSHDDRGNYGYTF
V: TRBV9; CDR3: CASSVGLAGRETQYF
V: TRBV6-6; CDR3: CASRGTGDFQPQHF
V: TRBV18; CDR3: CASSPSGLSGNTIYF
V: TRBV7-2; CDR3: CASSTQGYNEQFF
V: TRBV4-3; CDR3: CASSQTASETGTGELFF
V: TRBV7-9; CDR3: CASSLAQGLLAPNYGYTF
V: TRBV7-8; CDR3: CASSPGLAGVHEQFF
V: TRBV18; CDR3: CASSPLPGTGWYEQYF
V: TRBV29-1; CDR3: CSVEDRVTRNEQFF
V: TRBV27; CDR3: CASSWDRAGEQYF
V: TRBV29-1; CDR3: CSVARTAQNTEAFF